This TCR beta chain stems from a study of shared clonotypes between healthy human individuals. In germline, CDR1 is SNHLY, CDR2 FYNNEI. V shed 9 bases, J shed 6 bases, and the junction held 6 bases outside the gene matches. This CDR3 contains 12 residues. Replicate PCRs from sorted subsets contained about 200 ng DNA, which is around 30,000 T cell genomes. In the authors' methods: Filtering of immunoSEQ junctional sequences could not match full-length read filtering. Repertoires were generated with immunoSEQ multiplex PCR, while TCRdb's copy carries only in-frame clones and drops some. That table is the source of V, J and clone size, and D and trimming were worked out from the DNA. The repertoire includes 300,000 to 400,000 clones, approximately 74% of them detected once, and 10% sits in the top ten.

The clonotype was recovered from a young man in good health. This chain joins TRBV2 and TRBJ2-7, with TRBD2 matching over 9 bases. What was sequenced was memory CD4+ T cells sorted from blood. As for subset: CD45RA-negative fraction. CDR3 in amino acids: CASSGSSLEQYF. As DNA, the CDR3 is TGTGCCAGTAGCGGGAGCAGTCTCGAGCAGTACTTC.